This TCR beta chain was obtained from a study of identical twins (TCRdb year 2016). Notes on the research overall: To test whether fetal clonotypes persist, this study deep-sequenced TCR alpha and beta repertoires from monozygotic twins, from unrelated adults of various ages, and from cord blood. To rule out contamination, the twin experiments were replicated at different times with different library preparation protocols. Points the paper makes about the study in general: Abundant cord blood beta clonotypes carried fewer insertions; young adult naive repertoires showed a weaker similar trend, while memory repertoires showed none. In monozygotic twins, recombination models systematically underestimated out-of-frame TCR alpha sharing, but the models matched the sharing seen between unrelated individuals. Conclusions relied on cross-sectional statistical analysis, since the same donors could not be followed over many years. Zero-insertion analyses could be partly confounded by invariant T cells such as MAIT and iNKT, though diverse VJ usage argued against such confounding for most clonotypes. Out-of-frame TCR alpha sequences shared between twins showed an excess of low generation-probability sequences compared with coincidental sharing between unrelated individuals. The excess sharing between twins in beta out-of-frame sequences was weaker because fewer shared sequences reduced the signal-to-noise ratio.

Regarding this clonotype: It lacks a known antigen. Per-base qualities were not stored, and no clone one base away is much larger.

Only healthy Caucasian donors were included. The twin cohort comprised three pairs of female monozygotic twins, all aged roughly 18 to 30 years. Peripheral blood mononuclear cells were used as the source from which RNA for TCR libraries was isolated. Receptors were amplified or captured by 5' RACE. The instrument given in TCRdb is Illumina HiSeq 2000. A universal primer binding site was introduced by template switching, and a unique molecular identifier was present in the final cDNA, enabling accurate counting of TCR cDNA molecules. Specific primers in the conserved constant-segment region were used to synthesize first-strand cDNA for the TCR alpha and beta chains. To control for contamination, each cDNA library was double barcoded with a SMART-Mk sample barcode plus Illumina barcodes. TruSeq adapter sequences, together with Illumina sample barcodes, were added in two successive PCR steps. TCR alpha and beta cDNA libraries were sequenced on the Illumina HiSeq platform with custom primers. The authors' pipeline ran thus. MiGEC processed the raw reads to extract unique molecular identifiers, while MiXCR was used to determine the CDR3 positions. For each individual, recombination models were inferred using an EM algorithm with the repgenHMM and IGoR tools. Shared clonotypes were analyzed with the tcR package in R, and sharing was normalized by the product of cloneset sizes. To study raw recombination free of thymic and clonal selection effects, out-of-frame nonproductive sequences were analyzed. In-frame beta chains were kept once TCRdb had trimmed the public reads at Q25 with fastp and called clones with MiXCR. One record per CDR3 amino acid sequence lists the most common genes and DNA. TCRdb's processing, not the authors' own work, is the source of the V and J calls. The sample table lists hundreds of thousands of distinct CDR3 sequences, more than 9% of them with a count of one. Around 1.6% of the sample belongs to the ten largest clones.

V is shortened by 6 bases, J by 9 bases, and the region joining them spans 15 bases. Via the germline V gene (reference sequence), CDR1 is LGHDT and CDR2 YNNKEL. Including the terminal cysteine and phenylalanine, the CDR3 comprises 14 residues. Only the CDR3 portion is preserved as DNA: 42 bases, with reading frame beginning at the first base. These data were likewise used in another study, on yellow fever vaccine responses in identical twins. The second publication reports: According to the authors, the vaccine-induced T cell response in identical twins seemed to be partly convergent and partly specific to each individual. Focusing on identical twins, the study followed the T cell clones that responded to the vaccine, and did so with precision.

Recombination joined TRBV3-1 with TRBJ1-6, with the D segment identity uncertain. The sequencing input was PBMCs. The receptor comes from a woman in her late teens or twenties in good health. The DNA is TGTGCCAGCAGTCAAAAACTGCGTGGTTCACCCCTCCACTTT. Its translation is CASSQKLRGSPLHF.